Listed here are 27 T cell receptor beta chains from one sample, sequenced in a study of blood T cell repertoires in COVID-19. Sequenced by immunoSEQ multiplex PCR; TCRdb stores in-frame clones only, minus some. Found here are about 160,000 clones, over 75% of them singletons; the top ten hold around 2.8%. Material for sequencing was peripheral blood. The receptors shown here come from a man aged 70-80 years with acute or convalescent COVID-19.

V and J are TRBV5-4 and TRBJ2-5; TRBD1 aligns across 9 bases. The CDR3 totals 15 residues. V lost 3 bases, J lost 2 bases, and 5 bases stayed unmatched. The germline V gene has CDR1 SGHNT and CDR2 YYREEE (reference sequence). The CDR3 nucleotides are TGTGCCAGCAGCTCGGGACAGGGCATTCAAGAGACCCAGTACTTC. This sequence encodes CASSSGQGIQETQYF.

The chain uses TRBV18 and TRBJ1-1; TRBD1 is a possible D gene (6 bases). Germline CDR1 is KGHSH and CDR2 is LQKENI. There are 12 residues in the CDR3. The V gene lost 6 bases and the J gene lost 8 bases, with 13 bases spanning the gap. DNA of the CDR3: TGTGCCAGCTCCCTTCAACAGGGCGAAGCTTTCTTT. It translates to CASSLQQGEAFF.

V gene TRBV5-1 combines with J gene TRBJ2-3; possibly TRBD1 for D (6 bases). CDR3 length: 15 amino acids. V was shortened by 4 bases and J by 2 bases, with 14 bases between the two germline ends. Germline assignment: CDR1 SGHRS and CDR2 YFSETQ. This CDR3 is CASSPRTDPTDTQYF. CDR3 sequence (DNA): TGCGCCAGCAGCCCCAGGACAGATCCCACAGATACGCAGTATTTT.

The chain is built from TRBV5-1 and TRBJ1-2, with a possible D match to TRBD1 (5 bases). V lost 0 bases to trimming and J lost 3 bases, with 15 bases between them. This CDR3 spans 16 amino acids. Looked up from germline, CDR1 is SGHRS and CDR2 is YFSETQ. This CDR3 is CASSLAFQGADYGYTF. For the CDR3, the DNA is TGCGCCAGCAGCTTGGCCTTCCAGGGTGCAGACTATGGCTACACCTTC.

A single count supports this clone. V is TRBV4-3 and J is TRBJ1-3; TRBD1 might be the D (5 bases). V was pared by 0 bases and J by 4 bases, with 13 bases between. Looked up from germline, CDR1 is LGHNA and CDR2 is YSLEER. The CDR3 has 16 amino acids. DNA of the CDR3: TGCGCCAGCAGCCAAGATAGACAGACGATGGGAAACACCATATATTTT. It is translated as CASSQDRQTMGNTIYF.

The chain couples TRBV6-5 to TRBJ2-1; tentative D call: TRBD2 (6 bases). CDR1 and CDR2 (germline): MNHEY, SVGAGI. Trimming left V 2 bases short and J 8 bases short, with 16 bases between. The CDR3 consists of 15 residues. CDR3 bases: TGTGCCAGCAGTTACGTCCTGGGGGGAGTAGATGAGCAGTTCTTC. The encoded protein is CASSYVLGGVDEQFF.

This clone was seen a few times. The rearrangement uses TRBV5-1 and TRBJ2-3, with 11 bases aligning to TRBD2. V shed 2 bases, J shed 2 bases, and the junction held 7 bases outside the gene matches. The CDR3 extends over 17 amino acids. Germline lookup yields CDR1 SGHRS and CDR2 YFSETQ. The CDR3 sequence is CASSFRLAGGYTDTQYF. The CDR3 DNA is TGCGCCAGCAGCTTTCGCCTAGCGGGGGGATACACAGATACGCAGTATTTT. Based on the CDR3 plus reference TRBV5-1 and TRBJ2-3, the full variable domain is KAGVTQTPRYLIKTRGQQVTLSCSPISGHRSVSWYQQTPGQGLQFLFEYFSETQRNKGNFPGRFSGRQFSNSRSEMNVSTLELGDSALYLCASSFRLAGGYTDTQYFGPGTRLTVL.

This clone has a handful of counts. CDR3 sequence reads: CASSAGTGANTGELFF. The DNA for the CDR3 is TGCGCCAGCAGCGCGGGGACAGGGGCGAACACCGGGGAGCTGTTTTTT. The rearrangement links TRBV5-1 to TRBJ2-2; 10 bases are a match to TRBD1. The length of the CDR3 is 16 residues. Germline assignment: CDR1 SGHRS and CDR2 YFSETQ. After removal of 4 bases from V and 0 bases from J, the junction contained 3 bases not matched to a gene.

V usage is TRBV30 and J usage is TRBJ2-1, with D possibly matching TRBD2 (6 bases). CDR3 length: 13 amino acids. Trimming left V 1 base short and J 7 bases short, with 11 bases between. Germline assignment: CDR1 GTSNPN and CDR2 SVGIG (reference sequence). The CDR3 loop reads CAWSALGRNEQFF. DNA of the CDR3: TGTGCCTGGAGTGCCTTAGGGAGGAATGAGCAGTTCTTC.

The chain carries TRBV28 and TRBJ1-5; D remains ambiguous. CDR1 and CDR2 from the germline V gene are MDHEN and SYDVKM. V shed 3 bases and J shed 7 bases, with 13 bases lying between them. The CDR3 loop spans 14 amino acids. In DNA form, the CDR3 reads TGTGCCAGCAGTTTCCGGAGGTCGGGGCAGCCCCAGCATTTT. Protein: CASSFRRSGQPQHF.

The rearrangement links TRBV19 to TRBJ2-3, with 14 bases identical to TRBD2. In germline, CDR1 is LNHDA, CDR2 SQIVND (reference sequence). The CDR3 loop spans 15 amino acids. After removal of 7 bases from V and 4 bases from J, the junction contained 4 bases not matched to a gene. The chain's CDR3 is CASIRTSGGSDTQYF. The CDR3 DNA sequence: TGTGCCAGTATCAGGACTAGCGGGGGGTCAGATACGCAGTATTTT. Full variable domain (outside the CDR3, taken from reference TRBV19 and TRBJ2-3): DGGITQSPKYLFRKEGQNVTLSCEQNLNHDAMYWYRQDPGQGLRLIYYSQIVNDFQKGDIAEGYSVSREKKESFPLTVTSAQKNPTAFYLCASIRTSGGSDTQYFGPGTRLTVL.

CDR3 residues: CSVVKDRGPYEQYF. CDR3 nucleotides: TGCAGCGTTGTAAAGGACAGGGGTCCATACGAGCAGTACTTC. The V and J genes are TRBV29-1 and TRBJ2-7, with TRBD1 matching 9 bases. V trimming: 4 bases; J trimming: 4 bases; junction bases outside the gene matches: 8. CDR3 length: 14 residues. The V gene's germline CDR1 is SQVTM and CDR2 ANQGSEA.

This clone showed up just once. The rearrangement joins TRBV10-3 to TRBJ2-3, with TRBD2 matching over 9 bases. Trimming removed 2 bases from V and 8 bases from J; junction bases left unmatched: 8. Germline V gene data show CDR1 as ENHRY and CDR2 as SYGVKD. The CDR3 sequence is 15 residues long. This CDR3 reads CAISEPQRGARTQYF. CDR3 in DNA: TGTGCCATCAGTGAGCCCCAGCGGGGGGCGCGTACGCAGTATTTT.

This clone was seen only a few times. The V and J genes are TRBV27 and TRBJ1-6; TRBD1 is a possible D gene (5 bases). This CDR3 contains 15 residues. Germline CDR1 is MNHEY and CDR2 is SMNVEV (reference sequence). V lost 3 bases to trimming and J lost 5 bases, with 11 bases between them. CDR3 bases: TGTGCCAGCAGTTTTGACCAGGGAAATAATTCACCCCTCCACTTT. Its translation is CASSFDQGNNSPLHF.

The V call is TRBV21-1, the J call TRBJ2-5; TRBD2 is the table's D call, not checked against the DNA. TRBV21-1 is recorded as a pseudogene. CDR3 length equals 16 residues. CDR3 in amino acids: CASSKVPAGTQETQYF. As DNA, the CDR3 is TGTGCCAGCAGCAAAGTACCAGCGGGGACCCAAGAGACCCAGTACTTC.

CDR3 in amino acids: CASSLSPPGQGAIRPQHF. The CDR3 region has the DNA TGTGCCAGCAGCTTAAGCCCTCCGGGACAGGGGGCCATTCGGCCCCAGCATTTT. The V call is TRBV7-8, the J call TRBJ1-5; 12 nucleotides agree with TRBD1. Germline-derived CDR1 and CDR2 are SGHVS and FQNEAQ. The CDR3 is made up of 18 amino acids. The ends lost 2 bases at V and 9 bases at J; junction bases unmatched: 14.

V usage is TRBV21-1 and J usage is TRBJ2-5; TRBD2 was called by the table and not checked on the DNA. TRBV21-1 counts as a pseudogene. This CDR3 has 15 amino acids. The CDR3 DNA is TGTGCCAGCAGCAAAAGGCCAGCGATCCAAGAGACCCAGTACTTC. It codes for CASSKRPAIQETQYF.

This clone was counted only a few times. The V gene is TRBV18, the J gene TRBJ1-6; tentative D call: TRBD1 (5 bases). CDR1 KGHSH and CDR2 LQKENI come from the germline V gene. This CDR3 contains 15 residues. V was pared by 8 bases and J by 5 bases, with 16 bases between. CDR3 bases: TGTGCCAGCCAACAGGAGGGGCTGAATAATTCACCCCTCCACTTT. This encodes CASQQEGLNNSPLHF.

This CDR3 reads CASSLASGSSYNEQFF. The CDR3 DNA is TGCGCCAGCAGCTTGGCAAGCGGGAGCTCCTACAATGAGCAGTTCTTC. The chain recombines TRBV5-1 with TRBJ2-1; TRBD2 agrees at 8 bases. Germline CDR1 and CDR2: SGHRS and YFSETQ. This CDR3 contains 16 residues. After removal of 0 bases from V and 0 bases from J, the junction contained 2 bases not matched to a gene.

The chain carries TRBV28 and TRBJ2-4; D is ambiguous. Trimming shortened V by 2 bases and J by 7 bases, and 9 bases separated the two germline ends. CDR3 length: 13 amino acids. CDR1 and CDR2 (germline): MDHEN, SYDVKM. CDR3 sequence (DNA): TGTGCCAGCAGTTTAACCAGTAACAACATTCAGTACTTC. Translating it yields CASSLTSNNIQYF.

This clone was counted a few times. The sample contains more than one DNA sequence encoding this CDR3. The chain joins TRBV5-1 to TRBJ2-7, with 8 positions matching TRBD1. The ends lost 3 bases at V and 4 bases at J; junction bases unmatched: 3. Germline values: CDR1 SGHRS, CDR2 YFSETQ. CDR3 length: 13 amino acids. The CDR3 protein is CASSYDRGYEQYF. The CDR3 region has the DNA TGCGCCAGCAGCTACGACAGGGGTTACGAGCAGTACTTC.

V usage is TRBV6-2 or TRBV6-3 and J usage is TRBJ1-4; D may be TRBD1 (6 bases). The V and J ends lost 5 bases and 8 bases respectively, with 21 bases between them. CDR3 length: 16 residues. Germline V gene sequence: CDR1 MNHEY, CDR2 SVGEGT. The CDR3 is CASSTDNRDRREKLFF. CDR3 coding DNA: TGTGCCAGCAGTACGGATAACAGGGACCGTCGCGAAAAACTGTTTTTT.

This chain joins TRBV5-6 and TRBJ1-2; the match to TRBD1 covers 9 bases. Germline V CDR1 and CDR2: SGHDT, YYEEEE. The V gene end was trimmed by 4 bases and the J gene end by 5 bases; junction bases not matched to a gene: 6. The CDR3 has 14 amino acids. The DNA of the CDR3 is TGTGCCAGCAGCCCCGGGACAGGGTCTTATGGCTACACCTTC. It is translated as CASSPGTGSYGYTF.

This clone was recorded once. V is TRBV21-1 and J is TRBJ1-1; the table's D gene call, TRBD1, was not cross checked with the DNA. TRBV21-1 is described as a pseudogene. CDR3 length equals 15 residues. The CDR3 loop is CASSKDRGLNTEAFF. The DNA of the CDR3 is TGTGCCAGCAGCAAAGACAGGGGTTTGAACACTGAAGCTTTCTTT.

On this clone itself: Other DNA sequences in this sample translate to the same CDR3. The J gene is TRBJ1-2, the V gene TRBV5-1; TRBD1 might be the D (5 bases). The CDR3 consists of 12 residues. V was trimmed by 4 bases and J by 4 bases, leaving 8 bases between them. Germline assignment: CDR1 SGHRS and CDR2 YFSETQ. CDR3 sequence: CASSLDSYGYTF. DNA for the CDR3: TGCGCCAGCAGCCTCGACAGCTATGGCTACACCTTC.

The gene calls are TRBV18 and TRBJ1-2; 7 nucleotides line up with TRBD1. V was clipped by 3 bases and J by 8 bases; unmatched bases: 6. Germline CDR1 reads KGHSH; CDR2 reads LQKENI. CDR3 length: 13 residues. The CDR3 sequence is CASSPRDSQGYTF. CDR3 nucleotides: TGTGCCAGCTCACCGCGGGACAGCCAAGGCTACACCTTC.

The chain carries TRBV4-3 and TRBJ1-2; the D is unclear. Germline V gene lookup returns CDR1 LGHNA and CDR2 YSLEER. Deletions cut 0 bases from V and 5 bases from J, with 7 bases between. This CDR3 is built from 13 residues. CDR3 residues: CASSQDSGYGYTF. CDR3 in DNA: TGCGCCAGCAGCCAAGATTCGGGATATGGCTACACCTTC.